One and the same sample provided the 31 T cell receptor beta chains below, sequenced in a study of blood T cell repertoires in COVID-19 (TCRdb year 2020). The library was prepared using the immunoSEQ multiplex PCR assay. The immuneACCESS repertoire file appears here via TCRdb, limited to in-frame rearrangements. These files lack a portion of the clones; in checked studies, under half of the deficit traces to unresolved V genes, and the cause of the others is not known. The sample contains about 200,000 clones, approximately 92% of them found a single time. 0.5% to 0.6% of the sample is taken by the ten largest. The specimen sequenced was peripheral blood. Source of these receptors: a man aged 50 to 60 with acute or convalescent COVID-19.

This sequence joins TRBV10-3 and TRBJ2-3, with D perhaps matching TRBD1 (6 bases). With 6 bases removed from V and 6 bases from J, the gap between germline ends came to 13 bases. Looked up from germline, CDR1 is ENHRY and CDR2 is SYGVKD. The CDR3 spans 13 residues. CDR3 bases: TGTGCCATCAGACAGGGTAGAGAGGATACGCAGTATTTT. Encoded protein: CAIRQGREDTQYF.

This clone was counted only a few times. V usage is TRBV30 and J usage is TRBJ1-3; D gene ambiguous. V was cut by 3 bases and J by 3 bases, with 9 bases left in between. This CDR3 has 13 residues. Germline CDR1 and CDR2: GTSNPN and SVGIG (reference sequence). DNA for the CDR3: TGTGCCTGGAGCTTTCCTGTTGGAAACACCATATATTTT. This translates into CAWSFPVGNTIYF.

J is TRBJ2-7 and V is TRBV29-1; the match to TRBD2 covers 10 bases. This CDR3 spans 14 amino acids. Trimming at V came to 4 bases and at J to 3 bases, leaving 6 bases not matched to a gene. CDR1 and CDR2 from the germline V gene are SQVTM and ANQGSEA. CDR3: CSVVPLAGGYEQYV. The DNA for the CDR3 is TGCAGCGTTGTCCCTTTAGCGGGGGGCTACGAGCAGTACGTC.

CDR3 nucleotide sequence: TGTGCCAGCACTGATAGCTACAATGAGCAGTTCTTC. Protein sequence: CASTDSYNEQFF. The V and J genes are TRBV6-6 and TRBJ2-1; D call uncertain. CDR1 and CDR2 (germline): MNHNY, SVGAGI (reference sequence). V shed 7 bases and J shed 3 bases, with 7 bases lying between them. The CDR3 is 12 residues long.

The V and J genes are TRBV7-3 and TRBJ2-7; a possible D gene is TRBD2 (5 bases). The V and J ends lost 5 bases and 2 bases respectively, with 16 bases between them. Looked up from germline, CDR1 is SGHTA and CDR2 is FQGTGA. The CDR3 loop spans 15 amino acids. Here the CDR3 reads CASSQEDLEPYEQYF. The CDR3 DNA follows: TGTGCCAGCAGCCAGGAGGACCTCGAACCCTACGAGCAGTACTTC.

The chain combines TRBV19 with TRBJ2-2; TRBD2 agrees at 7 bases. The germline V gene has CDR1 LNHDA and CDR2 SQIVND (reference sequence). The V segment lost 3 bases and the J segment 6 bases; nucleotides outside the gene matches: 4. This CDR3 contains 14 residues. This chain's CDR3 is CASSIQGGPGELFF. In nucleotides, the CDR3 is TGTGCCAGTAGTATTCAGGGAGGGCCCGGGGAGCTGTTTTTT.

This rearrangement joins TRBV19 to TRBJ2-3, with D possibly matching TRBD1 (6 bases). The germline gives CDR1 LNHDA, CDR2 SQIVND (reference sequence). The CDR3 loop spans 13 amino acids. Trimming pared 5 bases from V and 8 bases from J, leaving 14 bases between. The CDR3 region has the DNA TGTGCCAGTAGTGATGGACAGCCTTCTACGCAGTATTTT. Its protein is CASSDGQPSTQYF.

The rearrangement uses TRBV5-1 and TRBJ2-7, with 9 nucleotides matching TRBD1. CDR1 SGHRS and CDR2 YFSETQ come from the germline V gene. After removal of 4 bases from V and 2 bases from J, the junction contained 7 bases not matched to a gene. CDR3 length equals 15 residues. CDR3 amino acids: CASSGRTGEPYEQYF. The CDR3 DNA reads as TGCGCCAGCAGCGGAAGGACAGGGGAACCCTACGAGCAGTACTTC.

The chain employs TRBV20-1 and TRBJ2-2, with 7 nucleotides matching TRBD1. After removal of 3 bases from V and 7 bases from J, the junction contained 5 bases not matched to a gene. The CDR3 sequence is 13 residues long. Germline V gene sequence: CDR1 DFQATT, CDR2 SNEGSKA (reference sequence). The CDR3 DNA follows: TGCAGTGCTAGTGACAGGGCTGACGGGGAGCTGTTTTTT. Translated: CSASDRADGELFF.

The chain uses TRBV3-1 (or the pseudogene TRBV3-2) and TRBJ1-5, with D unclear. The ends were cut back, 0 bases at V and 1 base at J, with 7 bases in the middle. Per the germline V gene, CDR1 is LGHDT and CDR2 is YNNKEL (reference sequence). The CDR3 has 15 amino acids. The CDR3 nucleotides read TGTGCCAGCAGCCAAGATCACATGAGCAATCAGCCCCAGCATTTT. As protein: CASSQDHMSNQPQHF.

The CDR3 coding sequence is TGTGCCAGCAGCTTAGCCTCGGGGCGTACAGGGTCGGGAGAGACCCAGTACTTC. Translation: CASSLASGRTGSGETQYF. This chain connects TRBV7-9 to TRBJ2-5; D is possibly TRBD1 (6 bases). V lost 0 bases and J 4 bases, leaving 21 bases between the germline ends. CDR3 length: 18 residues. Germline CDR1 reads SEHNR; CDR2 reads FQNEAQ (reference sequence).

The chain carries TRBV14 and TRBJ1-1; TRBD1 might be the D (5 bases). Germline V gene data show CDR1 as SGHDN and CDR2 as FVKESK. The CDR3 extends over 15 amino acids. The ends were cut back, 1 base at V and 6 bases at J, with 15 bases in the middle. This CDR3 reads CASSQGGGAGAEAFF. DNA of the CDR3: TGTGCCAGCAGCCAAGGGGGGGGAGCCGGGGCTGAAGCTTTCTTT.

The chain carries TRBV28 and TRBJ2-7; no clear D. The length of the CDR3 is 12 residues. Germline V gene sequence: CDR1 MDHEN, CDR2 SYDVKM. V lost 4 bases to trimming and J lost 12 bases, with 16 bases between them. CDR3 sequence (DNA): TGTGCCAGCAGTTCCCTGAGGCAGTCTTTGTACTTC. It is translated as CASSSLRQSLYF.

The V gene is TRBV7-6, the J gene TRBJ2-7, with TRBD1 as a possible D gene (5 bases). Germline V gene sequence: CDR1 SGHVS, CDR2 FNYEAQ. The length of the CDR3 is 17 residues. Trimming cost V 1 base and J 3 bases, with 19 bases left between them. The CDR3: CASSLVSQGLLYYEQYF. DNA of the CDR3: TGTGCCAGCAGCTTAGTGTCCCAGGGCCTACTCTACTACGAGCAGTACTTC.

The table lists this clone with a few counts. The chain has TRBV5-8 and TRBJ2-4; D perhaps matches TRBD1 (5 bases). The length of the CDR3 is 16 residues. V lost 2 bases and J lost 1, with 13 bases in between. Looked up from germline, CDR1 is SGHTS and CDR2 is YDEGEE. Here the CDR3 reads CASSLGRAGAKNIQYF. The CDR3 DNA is TGTGCCAGCAGCTTAGGCAGGGCAGGGGCCAAAAACATTCAGTACTTC.

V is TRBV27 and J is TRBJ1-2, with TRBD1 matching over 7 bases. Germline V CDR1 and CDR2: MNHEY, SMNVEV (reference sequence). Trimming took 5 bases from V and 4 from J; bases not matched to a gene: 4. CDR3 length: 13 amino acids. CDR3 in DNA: TGTGCCAGCAGTGCAGGGGGTTTCTATGGCTACACCTTC. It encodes CASSAGGFYGYTF.

For the CDR3, the DNA is TGTGCCAGCAGTGAAATCCCTAGCGGGAGGGAGCAGCAGTACTTC. This sequence encodes CASSEIPSGREQQYF. The V and J genes are TRBV2 and TRBJ2-7; 12 bases line up with TRBD2. In germline, CDR1 is SNHLY, CDR2 FYNNEI. Losses at the gene ends were 2 bases for V and 8 bases for J; bases not matched to a gene: 7. The CDR3 runs to 15 residues. Full variable domain (missing parts from reference TRBV2 and TRBJ2-7): EPEVTQTPSHQVTQMGQEVILRCVPISNHLYFYWYRQILGQKVEFLVSFYNNEISEKSEIFDDQFSVERPDGSNFTLKIRSTKLEDSAMYFCASSEIPSGREQQYFGPGTRLTVT.

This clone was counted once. The CDR3 sequence: CASSHPSGGHTLDTQYF. CDR3 DNA: TGCGCCAGCAGCCACCCTAGCGGGGGCCACACACTGGATACGCAGTATTTT. The genes are TRBV4-1 and TRBJ2-3; 10 nucleotides agree with TRBD2. Germline V gives CDR1 MGHRA, CDR2 YSYEKL. After removal of 3 bases from V and 6 bases from J, the junction contained 12 bases not matched to a gene. The CDR3 length is 17 residues.

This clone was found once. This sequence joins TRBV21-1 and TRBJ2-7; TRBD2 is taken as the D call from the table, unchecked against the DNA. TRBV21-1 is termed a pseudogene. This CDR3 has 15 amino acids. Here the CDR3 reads CASSSGTSGFYEQYF. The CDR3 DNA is TGTGCCAGCAGCAGCGGGACTAGCGGTTTCTACGAGCAGTACTTC.

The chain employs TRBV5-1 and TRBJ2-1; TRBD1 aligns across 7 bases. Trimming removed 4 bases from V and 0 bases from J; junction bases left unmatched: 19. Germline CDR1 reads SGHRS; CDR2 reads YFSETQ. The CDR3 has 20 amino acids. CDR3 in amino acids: CASSQDRSVPGQHSYNEQFF. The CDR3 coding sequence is TGCGCCAGCAGCCAAGATCGAAGCGTGCCGGGACAGCACTCCTACAATGAGCAGTTCTTC.

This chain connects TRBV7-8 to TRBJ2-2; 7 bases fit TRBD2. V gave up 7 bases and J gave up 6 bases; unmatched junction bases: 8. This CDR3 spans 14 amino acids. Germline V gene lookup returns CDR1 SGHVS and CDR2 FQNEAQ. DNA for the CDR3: TGTGCCAGCATACGGGAGGCCCCTCCCGGGGAGCTGTTTTTT. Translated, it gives CASIREAPPGELFF.

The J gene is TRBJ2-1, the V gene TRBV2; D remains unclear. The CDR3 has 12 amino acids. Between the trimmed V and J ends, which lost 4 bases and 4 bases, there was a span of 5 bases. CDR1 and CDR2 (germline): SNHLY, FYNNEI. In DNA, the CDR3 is TGTGCCAGCAGTGGGCTGTACAATGAGCAGTTCTTC. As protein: CASSGLYNEQFF.

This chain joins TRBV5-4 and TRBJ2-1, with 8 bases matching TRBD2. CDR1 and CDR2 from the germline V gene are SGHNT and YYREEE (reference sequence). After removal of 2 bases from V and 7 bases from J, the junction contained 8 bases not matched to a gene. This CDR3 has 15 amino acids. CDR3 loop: CASSFASGSMNEQFF. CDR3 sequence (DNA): TGTGCCAGCAGCTTTGCCAGCGGGAGTATGAATGAGCAGTTCTTC.

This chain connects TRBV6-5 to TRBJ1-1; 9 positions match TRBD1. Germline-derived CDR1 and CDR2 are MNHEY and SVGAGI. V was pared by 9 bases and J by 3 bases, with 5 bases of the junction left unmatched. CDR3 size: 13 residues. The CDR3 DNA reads TGTGCCAGTTTGAACAGGGGGCACACTGAAGCTTTCTTT. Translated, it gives CASLNRGHTEAFF.

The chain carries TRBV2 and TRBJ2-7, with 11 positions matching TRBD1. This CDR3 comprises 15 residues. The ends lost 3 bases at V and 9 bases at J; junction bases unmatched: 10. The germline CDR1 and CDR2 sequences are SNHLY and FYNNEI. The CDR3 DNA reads TGTGCCAGCAGTGACTCGGACAGGGGGCCGGTCCCGCAGTACTTC. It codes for CASSDSDRGPVPQYF. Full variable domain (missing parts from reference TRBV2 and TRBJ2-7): EPEVTQTPSHQVTQMGQEVILRCVPISNHLYFYWYRQILGQKVEFLVSFYNNEISEKSEIFDDQFSVERPDGSNFTLKIRSTKLEDSAMYFCASSDSDRGPVPQYFGPGTRLTVT.

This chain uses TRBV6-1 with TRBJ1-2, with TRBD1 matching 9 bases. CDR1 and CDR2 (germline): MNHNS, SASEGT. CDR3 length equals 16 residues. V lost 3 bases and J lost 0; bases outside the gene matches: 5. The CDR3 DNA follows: TGTGCCAGCAGTGAGACAGGGGGGGGAGCTAACTATGGCTACACCTTC. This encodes CASSETGGGANYGYTF.

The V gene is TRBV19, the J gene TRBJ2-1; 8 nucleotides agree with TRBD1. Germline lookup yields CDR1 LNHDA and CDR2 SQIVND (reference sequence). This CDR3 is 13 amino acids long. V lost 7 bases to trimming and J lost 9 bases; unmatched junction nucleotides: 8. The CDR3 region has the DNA TGTGCCAGTACCCAGGACAGGGAGGCTGAGCAGTTCTTC. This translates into CASTQDREAEQFF.

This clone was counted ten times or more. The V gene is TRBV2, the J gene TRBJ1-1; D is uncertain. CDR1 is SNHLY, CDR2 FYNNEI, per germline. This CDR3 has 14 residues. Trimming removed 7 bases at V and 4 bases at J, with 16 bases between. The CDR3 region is CASTRLTLGTEAFF. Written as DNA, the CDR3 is TGTGCCAGCACGAGACTGACGCTCGGCACTGAAGCTTTCTTT.

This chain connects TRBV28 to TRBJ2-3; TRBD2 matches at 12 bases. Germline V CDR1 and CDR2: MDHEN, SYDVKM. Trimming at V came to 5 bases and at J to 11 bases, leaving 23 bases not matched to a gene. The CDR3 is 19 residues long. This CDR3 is CASSPNTSGTSGSAPQQYF. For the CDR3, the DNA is TGTGCCAGCAGTCCCAACACCTCAGGGACTAGCGGGTCGGCACCACAGCAGTATTTT.

The CDR3 reads CASSPQVTTNTGELFF. CDR3 DNA sequence: TGTGCCAGCAGCCCCCAGGTGACTACGAACACCGGGGAGCTGTTTTTT. The chain employs TRBV7-8 and TRBJ2-2, with a possible D match to TRBD2 (5 bases). Trimming took off 5 bases at V and 0 bases at J, with 13 bases between the two ends. CDR1 and CDR2 (germline): SGHVS, FQNEAQ. The CDR3 has 16 residues.

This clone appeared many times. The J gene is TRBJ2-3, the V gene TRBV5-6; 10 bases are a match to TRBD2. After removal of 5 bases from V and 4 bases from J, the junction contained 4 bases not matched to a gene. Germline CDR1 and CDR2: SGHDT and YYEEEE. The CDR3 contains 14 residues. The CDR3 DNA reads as TGTGCCAGCAGGCAGCGGGGGGGCGCAGATACGCAGTATTTT. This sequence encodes CASRQRGGADTQYF.